The 20 T cell receptor beta chains below all came from one sample that was sequenced in a study of T-cell reconstitution after alpha-beta-depleted transplantation in children. A library of TCRbeta sequences, prepared with unique molecular identifiers, was generated. MiXCR was run by TCRdb on the PCR reads, yielding one entry per CDR3 protein. The profile shows roughly 500,000 distinct CDR3 sequences, roughly a tenth of them singletons. Here the sequenced sample was PBMCs, taken before TCRalphabeta/CD19-depleted stem cell transplant. The receptors were gathered from a child aged 2-9 years with inherited bone marrow failure, due to receive a stem cell transplant.

For this clonotype: A much bigger clone sits one base away, suggesting this may be a read error. The chain is built from TRBV28 and TRBJ2-5; TRBD1 agrees at 8 bases. There are 15 residues in the CDR3. With 10 bases clipped from V and 1 base from J, the junction kept 11 bases outside the gene matches. The germline gives CDR1 MDHEN, CDR2 SYDVKM. CDR3 residues: CANSETGEPQETQYF. The CDR3 DNA sequence: TGTGCCAACAGCGAGACAGGGGAACCCCAAGAGACCCAGTACTTC.

The sample holds many counts of this clonotype. The rearrangement uses TRBV28 and TRBJ1-5; D gene ambiguous. The V gene's germline CDR1 is MDHEN and CDR2 SYDVKM. V lost 3 bases and J 5 bases, leaving 8 bases between the germline ends. There are 13 residues in the CDR3. Written as DNA, the CDR3 is TGTGCCAGCAGTTTGGCAGCTTATCAGCCCCAGCATTTT. This codes for CASSLAAYQPQHF. The complete variable domain, with remaining parts taken from reference TRBV28 and TRBJ1-5, reads DVKVTQSSRYLVKRTGEKVFLECVQDMDHENMFWYRQDPGLGLRLIYFSYDVKMKEKGDIPEGYSVSREKKERFSLILESASTNQTSMYLCASSLAAYQPQHFGDGTRLSIL.

This clonotype was seen at least ten times. V is TRBV5-1 and J is TRBJ2-1; D might be TRBD2 (7 bases). Germline loops: CDR1 SGHRS, CDR2 YFSETQ. Trimming left V 1 base short and J 5 bases short, with 16 bases between. The CDR3 is 16 residues long. Here the CDR3 reads CASSLWAGEGDNEQFF. CDR3 coding DNA: TGCGCCAGCAGCTTGTGGGCAGGGGAGGGAGACAATGAGCAGTTCTTC.

As regards this clonotype: A read error is likely, as this CDR3 ends without the conserved phenylalanine or tryptophan. The chain links TRBV5-1 to TRBJ2-5; weak D call: TRBD1 (5 bases). The CDR3 runs to 13 residues. Trimming shortened V by 4 bases and J by 5 bases, and 12 bases separated the two germline ends. The germline CDR1 and CDR2 sequences are SGHRS and YFSETQ. In DNA, the CDR3 is TGCGCCAGCAGCCCAGGGTCCGGGGAGACCCAGTACTAC. The encoded protein is CASSPGSGETQYY.

The sample holds many counts of this clonotype. The junction shows a germline mismatch at one end, possibly a read error. The genes are TRBV20-1 and TRBJ2-7, with 9 bases identical to TRBD2. Per the germline V gene, CDR1 is DFQATT and CDR2 is SNEGSKA (reference sequence). This CDR3 is built from 14 residues. DNA for the CDR3: TGCAGCGCTAAGGGGAATAGCGGGAGTGGGGAGCAGTACTTC. Residues: CSAKGNSGSGEQYF.

This clonotype was counted ten times or more. V and J are TRBV7-9 and TRBJ2-1, with 8 bases that match TRBD2. The CDR3 length is 14 residues. V shed 3 bases, J shed 6 bases, and the junction held 4 bases outside the gene matches. Germline CDR1 reads SEHNR; CDR2 reads FQNEAQ (reference sequence). The CDR3 loop reads CASSFGTRGNEQFF. CDR3 DNA: TGTGCCAGCAGCTTCGGGACTAGGGGCAATGAGCAGTTCTTC. The complete variable domain, with remaining parts taken from reference TRBV7-9 and TRBJ2-1, reads DTGVSQNPRHKITKRGQNVTFRCDPISEHNRLYWYRQTLGQGPEFLTYFQNEAQLEKSRLLSDRFSAERPKGSFSTLEIQRTEQGDSAMYLCASSFGTRGNEQFFGPGTRLTVL.

V and J are TRBV12-3 or TRBV12-4 and TRBJ1-5; no definite D call. The V gene lost 2 bases and the J gene lost 5 bases, with 7 bases spanning the gap. This CDR3 is 13 amino acids long. The DNA for the CDR3 is TGTGCCAGCAGTTTATACGGGGATCAGCCCCAGCATTTT. It codes for CASSLYGDQPQHF.

The table lists this clonotype with many counts. This rearrangement joins TRBV24-1 to TRBJ2-2; no reliable D call. Germline CDR1 reads KGHDR; CDR2 reads SFDVKD. The CDR3 consists of 17 residues. Trimming removed 0 bases at V and 4 bases at J, with 14 bases between. CDR3 sequence reads: CATSDLAGSRGTGELFF. As DNA, the CDR3 is TGTGCCACCAGTGATTTGGCCGGATCGCGAGGCACCGGGGAGCTGTTTTTT.

This clonotype was seen repeatedly, ten times or more. The chain links TRBV15 to TRBJ2-4; D assignment may be TRBD1 or TRBD2 (7 bases each). The CDR3 is 12 residues long. With 4 bases removed from V and 9 bases from J, the gap between germline ends came to 10 bases. Germline V gene data show CDR1 as LNHNV and CDR2 as YYDKDF (reference sequence). The CDR3 DNA reads as TGTGCCACCAGCACAGGGGGGGGCATTCAGTACTTC. Its protein product is CATSTGGGIQYF.

This clonotype has a count of ten or more. The chain couples TRBV6-2 or TRBV6-3 to TRBJ2-1; D remains unclear. This CDR3 spans 12 amino acids. Germline-derived CDR1 and CDR2 are MNHEY and SVGEGT. Trimming took off 6 bases at V and 5 bases at J, with 8 bases between the two ends. In DNA, the CDR3 is TGTGCCAGCAGCTACCCCAACAATGAGCAGTTCTTC. Its translation is CASSYPNNEQFF.

The table lists this clonotype with many counts. V and J are TRBV4-3 and TRBJ2-7, with D possibly TRBD2 on 6 matching bases. Trimming shortened V by 1 base and J by 2 bases, and 12 bases separated the two germline ends. This CDR3 comprises 15 residues. Germline assignment: CDR1 LGHNA and CDR2 YSLEER. The CDR3 loop reads CASSQGRSGTYEQYF. CDR3 bases: TGCGCCAGCAGCCAAGGTCGTAGCGGTACCTACGAGCAGTACTTC.

This clonotype was recorded a few times. The chain links TRBV5-4 to TRBJ2-1; 11 bases match TRBD2. Looked up from germline, CDR1 is SGHNT and CDR2 is YYREEE (reference sequence). This CDR3 is 15 amino acids long. Germline trimming cut 4 bases from V and 6 bases from J; bases unmatched to any gene: 6. DNA for the CDR3: TGTGCCAGCAGCCCACTAGCGGGAGCGCCCAATGAGCAGTTCTTC. Encoded protein: CASSPLAGAPNEQFF.

This clonotype was counted ten times or more. CDR3 in amino acids: CASSLGTGQETQYF. In DNA form, the CDR3 reads TGCGCCAGCAGCCTAGGGACAGGGCAAGAGACCCAGTACTTC. The V and J genes are TRBV4-3 and TRBJ2-5, with TRBD1 identical over 9 bases. This CDR3 is 14 amino acids long. CDR1 and CDR2 (germline): LGHNA, YSLEER. J gave up 2 bases and V 4 bases, and 2 bases lay outside the gene matches.

In this sample, this clonotype turned up many times. CDR3 nucleotides: TGCAGCGTCGATCCGCACAATGAGCAGTTCTTC. Amino acids: CSVDPHNEQFF. The V call is TRBV29-1, the J call TRBJ2-1; D uncertain. V was trimmed by 6 bases and J by 5 bases, leaving 8 bases between them. Germline V gene sequence: CDR1 SQVTM, CDR2 ANQGSEA. The CDR3 extends over 11 amino acids.

This clonotype was counted ten times or more. The chain employs TRBV12-3 or TRBV12-4 and TRBJ2-1, with TRBD2 matching over 10 bases. The CDR3 length is 15 residues. J lost 5 bases, V lost 6 bases, and 7 bases had no gene match. CDR3 DNA: TGTGCCAGCAGGTCTCTAGCGGGAGCCCACAATGAGCAGTTCTTC. It translates to CASRSLAGAHNEQFF.

This clonotype was seen more than once but under ten times. V usage is TRBV10-2 and J usage is TRBJ1-6; 8 nucleotides agree with TRBD1. The CDR3 is 19 amino acids. V lost 2 bases, J lost 6 bases, and 15 bases stayed unmatched. Germline CDR1 WSHSY, CDR2 SAAADI. As DNA, the CDR3 is TGCGCCAGCAGTGAGCCTGCCCAGGGGGCGACTCGGGGTAATTCACCCCTCCACTTT. Translation: CASSEPAQGATRGNSPLHF.

This clonotype was counted only a few times. Germline is not matched at one junction end, which may reflect a read error. The V and J genes are TRBV5-4 and TRBJ2-2; tentatively, D is TRBD2 (6 bases). This CDR3 region has 14 residues. Germline CDR1 is SGHNT and CDR2 is YYREEE (reference sequence). The CDR3 DNA reads TGTGCCATCAGCTTGGGACTCTTCTCCGGGGAGCTGTTTTTT. Translated, it gives CAISLGLFSGELFF.

This clonotype was seen at least ten times. The CDR3 protein is CASSWSGYGYRGTDTQYF. For the CDR3, the DNA is TGTGCCAGCAGTTGGTCCGGATACGGGTATAGGGGCACAGATACGCAGTATTTT. The chain has TRBV28 and TRBJ2-3, with D unclear. The V and J ends lost 4 bases and 1 base respectively, with 21 bases between them. Germline V gives CDR1 MDHEN, CDR2 SYDVKM. The CDR3 consists of 18 residues.

This chain links TRBV7-2 with TRBJ2-1; D is uncertain. This CDR3 has 13 residues. The V and J ends lost 5 bases and 4 bases respectively, with 9 bases between them. Germline loops: CDR1 SGHTA, CDR2 FQGNSA. The DNA of the CDR3 is TGTGCCAGCAGCCGAGGACGGTACAATGAGCAGTTCTTC. It translates to CASSRGRYNEQFF.

This clonotype was picked up a small number of times. This rearrangement joins TRBV5-1 to TRBJ1-2; 9 bases fit TRBD1. This CDR3 contains 14 residues. V was clipped by 4 bases and J by 4 bases; unmatched bases: 5. The germline V gene encodes CDR1 SGHRS and CDR2 YFSETQ. The CDR3 loop is CASSQRDRAYGYTF. CDR3 nucleotides: TGCGCCAGCAGCCAACGGGACAGGGCCTATGGCTACACCTTC.